The present T cell receptor (beta chain) was sequenced within a study of graft-versus-host responses after intestinal transplantation (dated by TCRdb to 2020 to 2022). About the full investigation: Recipients received multivisceral, liver-intestinal, or isolated intestinal transplants. All recipients received anti-thymocyte globulin induction followed by maintenance tacrolimus and steroids for two to four years. After intestinal transplantation, graft-versus-host and host-versus-graft alloreactive T cell clones were followed in the graft, circulation and bone marrow using bulk TCR-beta CDR3 sequencing. Alloreactive clones were identified by sequencing pre-transplant mixed lymphocyte reaction products and comparing them with unstimulated pre-transplant donor and recipient T cells. Of the 20 to 30 intestinal transplant recipients enrolled in the cohort, one of whom was a retransplant, a few patients without pretransplant specimens were excluded. A peak of at least 4% donor T cells among recipient peripheral blood mononuclear cells was the definition used for donor T cell macrochimerism. Rather than going through the commercial service, samples from a few later patients were sequenced in-house on an Illumina MiSeq and processed with MiXCR. What the study reported, not specific to this receptor: High GvH to HvG T cell clonal ratios were observed in the allografts of patients with donor T cell macrochimerism. The conclusions were limited by the relatively low number and heterogeneity of the intestinal transplant patients. Early after transplant, peak levels of circulating GvH clones were associated with declines in HvG clones. GvH clones turned up in recipient bone marrow, with some appearing earlier in ileal mucosa or blood, a pattern consistent with an intestinal mucosal origin.

About this clone: Its antigen remains undetermined. Nothing much larger sits one base from this clone, and base qualities are not available.

The germline V gene sets CDR1 to SGHVS and CDR2 to FQNEAQ. The CDR3 spans 15 residues, from the cysteine through the phenylalanine. The retained sequence is limited to the CDR3, 45 bases, with the frame set at the first base. V is shortened by 1 base, J by 0 bases, and the region joining them spans 9 bases. Library preparation was by the immunoSEQ multiplex PCR assay. For most patients, high-throughput TCR-beta CDR3 sequencing of genomic DNA was performed by Adaptive Biotechnologies. The authors' analysis ran thus. TCR sequencing data were retrieved from Adaptive's ImmunoSEQ software for 18 patients, whereas a few other patients were processed with MiXCR and VDJtools. CDR3 nucleotide sequences shared by donor and recipient were removed because the origin of these sequences could not be assigned. Alloreactive clones required at least 2-fold expansion over unstimulated cells and minimum CFSE-low frequency of 0.002% (template counts) or 0.001% (read counts). Mappable clones were those detected in sequenced pre-transplant spleen, lymph node, or MLR CFSE-low populations of the donor or recipient. Cumulative frequency of alloreactive clones was calculated as a percentage of all sequences weighted by copy number. TCRdb re-hosts the immuneACCESS table, in-frame sequences only. Its copies lack some clones; in the studies checked, an unresolved V gene accounts for under half of them, and the cause for the rest is not known. V, J and clone size reflect that table, while D and trimming were determined from the DNA. This sample lists roughly 29,000 clones; approximately 93% were detected once. Together, the top ten hold around 0.72% of the sample.

Blood samples were collected up to 4 times in the first month after transplant and then at least monthly when available. This receptor chain uses TRBV7-8 and TRBJ1-2; a tentative D call is TRBD1 (5 bases match). This sequence was found in a human patient who received an intestinal transplant, so some T cells may come from the graft donor. The starting material was PBMCs, obtained 66 days after intestinal transplant. CDR3 sequence: CASSLGPGSNYGYTF. The DNA sequence follows: TGTGCCAGCAGCTTAGGGCCAGGGTCTAACTATGGCTACACCTTC.